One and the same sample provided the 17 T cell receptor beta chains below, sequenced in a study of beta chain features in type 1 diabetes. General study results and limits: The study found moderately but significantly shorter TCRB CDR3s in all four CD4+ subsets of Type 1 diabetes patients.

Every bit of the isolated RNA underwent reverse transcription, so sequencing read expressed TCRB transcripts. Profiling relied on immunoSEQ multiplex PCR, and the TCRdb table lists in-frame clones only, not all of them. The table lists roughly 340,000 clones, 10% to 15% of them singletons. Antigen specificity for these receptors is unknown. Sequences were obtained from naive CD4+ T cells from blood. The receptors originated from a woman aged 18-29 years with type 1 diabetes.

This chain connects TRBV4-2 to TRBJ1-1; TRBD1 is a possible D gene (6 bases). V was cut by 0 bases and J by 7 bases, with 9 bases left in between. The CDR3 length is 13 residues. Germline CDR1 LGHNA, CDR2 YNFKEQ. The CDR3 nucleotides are TGTGCCAGCAGCCAAGAAAGACAGGTTGAAGCTTTCTTT. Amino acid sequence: CASSQERQVEAFF.

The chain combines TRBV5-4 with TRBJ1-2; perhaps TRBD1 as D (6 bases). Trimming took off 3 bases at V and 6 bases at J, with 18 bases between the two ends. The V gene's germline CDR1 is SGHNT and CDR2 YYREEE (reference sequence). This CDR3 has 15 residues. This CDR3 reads CASSSGGGQRDGYTF. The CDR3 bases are TGTGCCAGCAGCTCGGGGGGAGGACAGCGGGATGGCTACACCTTC.

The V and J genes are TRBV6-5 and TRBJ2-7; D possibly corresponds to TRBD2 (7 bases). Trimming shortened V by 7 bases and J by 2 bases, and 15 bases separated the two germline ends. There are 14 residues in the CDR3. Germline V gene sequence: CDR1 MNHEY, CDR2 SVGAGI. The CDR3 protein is CASKVGGLTYEQYF. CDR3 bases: TGTGCCAGCAAGGTGGGGGGGCTCACCTACGAGCAGTACTTC.

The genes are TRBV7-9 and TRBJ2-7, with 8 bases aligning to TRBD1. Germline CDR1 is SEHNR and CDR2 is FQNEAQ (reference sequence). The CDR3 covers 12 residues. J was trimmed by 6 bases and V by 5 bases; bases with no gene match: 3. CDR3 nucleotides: TGTGCCAGCAGCGACACAGGGGGCGAGCAGTACTTC. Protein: CASSDTGGEQYF.

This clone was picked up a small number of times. The CDR3 DNA sequence: TGCGCCAGCAGCTTCACCCCTTCGGATGAGCAGTTCTTC. Amino acids: CASSFTPSDEQFF. This chain joins TRBV5-1 and TRBJ2-1; D remains ambiguous. The CDR3 consists of 13 residues. Germline loops: CDR1 SGHRS, CDR2 YFSETQ. The V and J ends lost 2 bases and 8 bases respectively, with 11 bases between them.

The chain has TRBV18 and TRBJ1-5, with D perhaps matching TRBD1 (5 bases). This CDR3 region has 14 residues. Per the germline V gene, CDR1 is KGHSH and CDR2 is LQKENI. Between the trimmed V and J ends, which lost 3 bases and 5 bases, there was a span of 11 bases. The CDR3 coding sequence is TGTGCCAGCTCACCGCTACGGGGGGATCAGCCCCAGCATTTT. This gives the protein CASSPLRGDQPQHF.

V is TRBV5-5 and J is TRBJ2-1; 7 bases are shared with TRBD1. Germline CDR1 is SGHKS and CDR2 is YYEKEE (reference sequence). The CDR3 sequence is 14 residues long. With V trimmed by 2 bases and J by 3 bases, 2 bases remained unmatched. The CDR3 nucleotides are TGTGCCAGCAGCTTTGGACAGGACTACAATGAGCAGTTCTTC. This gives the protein CASSFGQDYNEQFF.

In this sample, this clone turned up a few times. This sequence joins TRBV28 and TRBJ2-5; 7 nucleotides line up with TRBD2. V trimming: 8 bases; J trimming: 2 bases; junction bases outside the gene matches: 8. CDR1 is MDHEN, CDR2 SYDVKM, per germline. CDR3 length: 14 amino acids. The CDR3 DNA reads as TGTGCCAGCGGGACCCTAGCGGTACAAGAGACCCAGTACTTC. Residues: CASGTLAVQETQYF.

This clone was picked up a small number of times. The CDR3 DNA follows: TGTGCCAGCTCCCGACAGACTCCCCAAGAGACCCAGTACTTC. Amino acids: CASSRQTPQETQYF. This chain uses TRBV11-2 with TRBJ2-5; tentatively, D is TRBD1 (5 bases). This CDR3 region has 14 residues. The germline gives CDR1 SGHAT, CDR2 FQNNGV. Trimming left V 8 bases short and J 1 base short, with 14 bases between.

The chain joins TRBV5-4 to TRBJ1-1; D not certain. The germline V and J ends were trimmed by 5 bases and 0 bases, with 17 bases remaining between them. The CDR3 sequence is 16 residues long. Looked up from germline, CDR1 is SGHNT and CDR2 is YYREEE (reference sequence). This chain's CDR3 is CASSLKQRGLNTEAFF. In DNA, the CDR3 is TGTGCCAGCAGTTTAAAACAACGAGGCCTGAACACTGAAGCTTTCTTT.

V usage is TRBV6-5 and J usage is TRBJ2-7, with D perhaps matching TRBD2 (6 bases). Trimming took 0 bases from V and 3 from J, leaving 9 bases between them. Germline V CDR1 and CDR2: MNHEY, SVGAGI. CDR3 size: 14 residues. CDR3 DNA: TGTGCCAGCAGTTACTCTGGAGGGGACTACGAGCAGTACTTC. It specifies CASSYSGGDYEQYF.

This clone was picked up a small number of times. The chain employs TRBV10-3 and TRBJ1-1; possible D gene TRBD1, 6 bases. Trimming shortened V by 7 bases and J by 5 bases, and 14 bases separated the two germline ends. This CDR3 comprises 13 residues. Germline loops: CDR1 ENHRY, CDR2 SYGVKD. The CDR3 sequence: CAITLNRETEAFF. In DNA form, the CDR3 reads TGTGCCATCACCCTTAACAGGGAGACTGAAGCTTTCTTT.

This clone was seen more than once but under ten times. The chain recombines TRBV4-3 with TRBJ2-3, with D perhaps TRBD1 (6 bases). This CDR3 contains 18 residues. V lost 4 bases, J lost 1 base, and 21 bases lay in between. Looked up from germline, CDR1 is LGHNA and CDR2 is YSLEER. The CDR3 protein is CASSRPPQGVGGTDTQYF. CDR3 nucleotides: TGCGCCAGCAGCCGCCCCCCACAGGGTGTGGGGGGCACAGATACGCAGTATTTT.

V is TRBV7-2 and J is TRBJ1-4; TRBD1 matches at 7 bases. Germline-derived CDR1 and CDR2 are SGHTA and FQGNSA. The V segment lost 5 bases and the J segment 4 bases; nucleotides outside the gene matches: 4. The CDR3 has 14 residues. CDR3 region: CASSRDRLNEKLFF. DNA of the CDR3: TGTGCCAGCAGCCGGGACAGACTTAATGAAAAACTGTTTTTT.

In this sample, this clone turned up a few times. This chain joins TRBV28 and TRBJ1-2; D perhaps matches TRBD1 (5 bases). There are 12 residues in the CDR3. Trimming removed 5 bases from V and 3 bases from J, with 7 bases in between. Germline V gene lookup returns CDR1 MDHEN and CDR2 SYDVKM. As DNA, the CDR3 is TGTGCCAGCAGTCAGACAGACTATGGCTACACCTTC. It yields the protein CASSQTDYGYTF.

The CDR3 region has the DNA TGTGCCAGCACCGCCGGACAGGGGCAAAACATTCAGTACTTC. The encoded protein is CASTAGQGQNIQYF. The gene calls are TRBV27 and TRBJ2-4; 9 nucleotides align to TRBD1. Germline loops: CDR1 MNHEY, CDR2 SMNVEV (reference sequence). This CDR3 contains 14 residues. Trimming removed 7 bases from V and 5 bases from J; junction bases left unmatched: 6.

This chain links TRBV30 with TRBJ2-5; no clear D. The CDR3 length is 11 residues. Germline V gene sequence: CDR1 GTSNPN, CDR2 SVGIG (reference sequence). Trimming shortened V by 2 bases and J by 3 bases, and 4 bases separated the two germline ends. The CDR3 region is CAWSREETQYF. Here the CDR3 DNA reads TGTGCCTGGAGTAGAGAAGAGACCCAGTACTTC.